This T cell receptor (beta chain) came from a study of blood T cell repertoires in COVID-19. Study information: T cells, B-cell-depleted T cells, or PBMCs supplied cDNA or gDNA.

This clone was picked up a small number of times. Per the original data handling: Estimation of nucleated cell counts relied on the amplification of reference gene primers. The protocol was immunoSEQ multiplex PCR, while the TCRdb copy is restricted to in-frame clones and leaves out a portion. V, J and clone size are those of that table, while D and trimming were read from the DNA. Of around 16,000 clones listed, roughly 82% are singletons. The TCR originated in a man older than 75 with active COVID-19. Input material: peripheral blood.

The CDR3 DNA reads as TGCGCCAGCAGTGAGTCCTCTAACTATGGCTACACCTTC. Protein product: CASSESSNYGYTF. This chain links TRBV10-1 with TRBJ1-2, with unresolved D. V lost 0 bases to trimming and J lost 0 bases, with 2 bases between them. Germline CDR1 and CDR2: WNHNN and SYGVQD (reference sequence). The CDR3 is 13 amino acids.